Presented here are 14 T cell receptor beta chains from one specimen sequenced in a study of cytomegalovirus exposure and HLA in healthy donors. Amplification used 60 Vbeta primers and 13 Jbeta primers. TCRdb keeps only in-frame clones here, not all; method: immunoSEQ multiplex PCR. The sample shows some 140,000 clones, roughly 83% of them seen only once. Sequencing was carried out using PBMCs. These receptors all come from a man aged 40-49 years in good health and CMV-seronegative.

In its sample, this clone was seen a few times. One end of the junction fails to match germline, which may point to a read error. DNA for the CDR3: TGTTCCAGCACCGCTAGCGACGAGACCCAGTACTTC. Amino acid sequence: CSSTASDETQYF. The genes are TRBV7-9 and TRBJ2-5, with D maybe TRBD2 (6 bases). The CDR3 is made up of 12 amino acids. Germline values: CDR1 SEHNR, CDR2 FQNEAQ (reference sequence).

V is TRBV5-4 and J is TRBJ2-5; 9 bases match TRBD2. This CDR3 region has 15 residues. The J segment lost 3 bases and the V segment lost 5 bases, leaving 8 bases of the junction unmatched. The V gene's germline CDR1 is SGHNT and CDR2 YYREEE (reference sequence). The CDR3 DNA reads as TGTGCCAGCAGTCCGGCGGGAGGGCCGGAAGAGACCCAGTACTTC. Translation gives CASSPAGGPEETQYF.

The gene calls are TRBV6-6 and TRBJ1-2, with a weak D call TRBD1 (6 bases). This CDR3 contains 13 residues. In germline, CDR1 is MNHNY, CDR2 SVGAGI (reference sequence). Trimming shortened V by 8 bases and J by 4 bases, and 14 bases separated the two germline ends. CDR3 amino acids: CASSPGVAYGYTF. The CDR3 DNA is TGTGCCAGCTCCCCAGGGGTCGCCTATGGCTACACCTTC.

This rearrangement joins TRBV7-6 to TRBJ1-2, with 7 positions matching TRBD1. The CDR3 spans 18 residues. J was trimmed by 3 bases and V by 0 bases; bases with no gene match: 13. CDR1 and CDR2 from the germline V gene are SGHVS and FNYEAQ. Here the CDR3 reads CASSLAGWGRQGDYGYTF. CDR3 bases: TGTGCCAGCAGCTTAGCGGGATGGGGGAGACAGGGTGACTATGGCTACACCTTC.

The chain has TRBV7-9 and TRBJ2-3; TRBD2 aligns across 10 bases. The CDR3 runs 16 residues. V was clipped by 5 bases and J by 6 bases; unmatched bases: 11. In germline, CDR1 is SEHNR, CDR2 FQNEAQ (reference sequence). The CDR3 here is CASSPTGLAGVDTQYF. The CDR3 coding sequence is TGTGCCAGCAGCCCGACGGGCCTAGCGGGAGTGGATACGCAGTATTTT.

The chain recombines TRBV7-9 with TRBJ2-3; D unresolved. Germline values: CDR1 SEHNR, CDR2 FQNEAQ (reference sequence). Trimming left V 3 bases short and J 2 bases short, with 12 bases between. The length of the CDR3 is 15 residues. The CDR3 loop reads CASSFATSYTDTQYF. In nucleotides, the CDR3 is TGTGCCAGCAGCTTTGCTACTTCTTACACAGATACGCAGTATTTT.

V usage is TRBV7-6 and J usage is TRBJ1-3; TRBD1 matches at 7 bases. Germline trimming cut 4 bases from V and 0 bases from J; bases unmatched to any gene: 3. Germline lookup yields CDR1 SGHVS and CDR2 FNYEAQ. The CDR3 has 15 residues. The CDR3 coding sequence is TGTGCCAGCAGCTCGGACAGGAACTCTGGAAACACCATATATTTT. Its protein is CASSSDRNSGNTIYF.

This rearrangement joins TRBV7-2 to TRBJ1-5, with 8 bases matching TRBD1. V lost 6 bases and J lost 5; bases outside the gene matches: 9. The CDR3 contains 15 residues. Per germline, CDR1 SGHTA and CDR2 FQGNSA. CDR3 bases: TGTGCCAGCAGTCGAGAGGCAGGGGGCCATCAGCCCCAGCATTTT. Translation gives CASSREAGGHQPQHF.

The CDR3 region is CASSTYQAGANEQYF. CDR3 sequence (DNA): TGCGCCAGCAGCACTTACCAGGCGGGGGCCAACGAGCAGTACTTC. The rearrangement joins TRBV4-1 to TRBJ2-7, with a possible D match to TRBD2 (7 bases). V lost 5 bases and J lost 5, with 19 bases in between. CDR3 length: 15 residues. Germline-derived CDR1 and CDR2 are MGHRA and YSYEKL.

This clone was observed a single time. J is TRBJ2-1 and V is TRBV11-2; TRBD2 might be the D (6 bases). Trimming cost V 3 bases and J 2 bases, with 11 bases left between them. The germline gives CDR1 SGHAT, CDR2 FQNNGV. This CDR3 has 15 residues. CDR3 nucleotides: TGTGCCAGCAGCTTTGGTAGCGGACCCTACAATGAGCAGTTCTTC. It yields the protein CASSFGSGPYNEQFF.

This chain joins TRBV5-1 and TRBJ2-1, with D possibly TRBD1 on 5 matching bases. V gave up 0 bases and J gave up 5 bases, with 9 bases separating them. Germline lookup yields CDR1 SGHRS and CDR2 YFSETQ. The CDR3 is made up of 14 amino acids. CDR3 in amino acids: CASSLAAGNNEQFF. CDR3 DNA: TGCGCCAGCAGCTTGGCGGCAGGGAACAATGAGCAGTTCTTC.

The chain has TRBV7-8 and TRBJ2-1, with TRBD2 as a possible D gene (6 bases). Trimming took off 3 bases at V and 8 bases at J, with 14 bases between the two ends. The V gene's germline CDR1 is SGHVS and CDR2 FQNEAQ. The CDR3 is made up of 14 amino acids. The CDR3 here is CASSLASAGHEQFF. The CDR3 coding sequence is TGTGCCAGCAGCTTGGCTAGCGCGGGCCATGAGCAGTTCTTC.

The chain links TRBV5-1 to TRBJ2-1; 8 positions agree with TRBD2. J lost 4 bases, V lost 0 bases, and 6 bases had no gene match. Germline V lookup: CDR1 SGHRS, CDR2 YFSETQ. The CDR3 has 16 amino acids. The CDR3 nucleotides read TGCGCCAGCAGCTTGGGGGCGGGGGGTTATTACAATGAGCAGTTCTTC. It translates to CASSLGAGGYYNEQFF.

The chain combines TRBV9 with TRBJ2-5, with a tentative D call TRBD1 (5 bases). CDR1 is SGDLS and CDR2 is YYNGEE in the germline V gene. CDR3 length: 11 residues. Trimming cost V 4 bases and J 4 bases, with 5 bases left between them. The CDR3 loop reads CASSRGETQYF. CDR3 coding DNA: TGTGCCAGCAGCAGGGGAGAGACCCAGTACTTC.